This passage covers 22 T cell receptor beta chains from one sample sequenced in a study of early T cells in non-severe SARS-CoV-2 infection (dated by TCRdb to about 2021). Library preparation used 5' RACE. Instrument used: NextSeq 500. The public reads were reanalyzed by TCRdb: fastp trimming at Q25, MiXCR alignment, in-frame beta chains only. Each CDR3 protein appears once, grouped with its most common genes and DNA. The sample table holds about 62,000 distinct CDR3 sequences, of which approximately 9% were seen once. Jointly, the top ten make up 1.2% of the sample. Sequencing input: whole blood. These receptors came from an adult who was a healthcare worker with PCR-confirmed SARS-CoV-2 infection or an uninfected control (not recorded which).

The rearrangement uses TRBV6-1 and TRBJ1-4; D perhaps matches TRBD1 (5 bases). Trimming took off 0 bases at V and 10 bases at J, with 18 bases between the two ends. The germline V gene encodes CDR1 MNHNS and CDR2 SASEGT. This CDR3 comprises 16 residues. This CDR3 is CASSEASGSGWGKLFF. In DNA, the CDR3 is TGTGCCAGCAGTGAAGCGAGTGGCTCAGGGTGGGGAAAACTGTTTTTT.

The rearrangement uses TRBV20-1 and TRBJ2-3, with D perhaps matching TRBD1 (5 bases). V was cut by 5 bases and J by 6 bases, with 21 bases left in between. The CDR3 spans 15 residues. Germline V CDR1 and CDR2: DFQATT, SNEGSKA (reference sequence). CDR3 loop: CSAPIGQGMVDTQYF. The CDR3 nucleotides are TGCAGTGCTCCCATCGGGCAGGGTATGGTGGATACGCAGTATTTT.

This clonotype occurred a few times. The chain has TRBV6-2 or TRBV6-3 and TRBJ2-5; D not certain. Germline V gene lookup returns CDR1 MNHEY and CDR2 SVGEGT. This CDR3 is built from 14 residues. Trimming left V 3 bases short and J 2 bases short, with 10 bases between. CDR3: CASSYSWPQETQYF. The CDR3 region has the DNA TGTGCCAGCAGTTATAGCTGGCCTCAAGAGACCCAGTACTTC.

This clonotype was recorded a few times. J is TRBJ1-1 and V is TRBV7-3; a possible D gene is TRBD1 (5 bases). The CDR3 is 14 residues long. Trimming removed 6 bases at V and 1 base at J, with 12 bases between. In germline, CDR1 is SGHTA, CDR2 FQGTGA. The CDR3 spells CASSPDIQNTEAFF. The CDR3 DNA reads as TGTGCCAGCAGTCCGGACATCCAGAACACTGAAGCTTTCTTT.

V gene TRBV12-2 combines with J gene TRBJ1-6; the D segment call TRBD1 is taken from the table without a DNA check. TRBV12-2 is an annotated pseudogene. The CDR3 is made up of 15 amino acids. CDR3 loop: CASRLACIARAPLHF. CDR3 sequence (DNA): TGTGCAAGTCGCTTAGCCTGCATCGCCAGGGCACCCCTCCACTTT.

The V and J genes are TRBV12-3 or TRBV12-4 and TRBJ1-6, with 7 nucleotides matching TRBD1. CDR3 length equals 14 residues. The V and J ends lost 10 bases and 7 bases, in that order; junction bases with no gene match: 10. CDR3 loop: CANPTGVRNSPLHF. The CDR3 DNA sequence: TGTGCCAACCCAACAGGGGTTAGGAATTCACCCCTCCACTTT.

This clonotype was seen only a few times. The CDR3 DNA is TGTGCCAGCAGGACAGGGAGTGAAAAACTGTTTTTT. This translates into CASRTGSEKLFF. The V and J genes are TRBV6-1 and TRBJ1-4; 7 nucleotides line up with TRBD1. The CDR3 has 12 amino acids. Germline assignment: CDR1 MNHNS and CDR2 SASEGT. The trim removed 6 bases at V and 7 bases at J, leaving 2 bases unmatched.

This clonotype was observed many times. The rearrangement joins TRBV19 to TRBJ2-1; D remains unclear. Germline V gene lookup returns CDR1 LNHDA and CDR2 SQIVND (reference sequence). Trimming pared 0 bases from V and 4 bases from J, leaving 13 bases between. The CDR3 loop spans 16 amino acids. The CDR3 nucleotides are TGTGCCAGTAGTATAGACACGGCGTGGCTTTACAATGAGCAGTTCTTC. Residues: CASSIDTAWLYNEQFF.

This clonotype was found many times. The rearrangement links TRBV6-4 to TRBJ2-4; D is uncertain. Germline V gene data show CDR1 as MRHNA and CDR2 as SNTAGT. There are 15 residues in the CDR3. Trimming removed 6 bases at V and 3 bases at J, with 15 bases between. In DNA, the CDR3 is TGTGCCAGCAGGCCTTCTCCCAGGCGCAAAAACATTCAGTACTTC. This gives the protein CASRPSPRRKNIQYF.

V and J are TRBV7-8 and TRBJ2-6, with TRBD1 matching over 10 bases. This CDR3 is 16 amino acids long. Germline V lookup: CDR1 SGHVS, CDR2 FQNEAQ. Losses at the gene ends were 7 bases for V and 3 bases for J; bases not matched to a gene: 6. CDR3 in DNA: TGTGCCAGCACACGACAGGGGGCGGTTGGGGCCAACGTCCTGACTTTC. Translated: CASTRQGAVGANVLTF. Based on the CDR3 plus reference TRBV7-8 and TRBJ2-6, the full variable domain is GAGVSQSPRYKVAKRGQDVALRCDPISGHVSLFWYQQALGQGPEFLTYFQNEAQLDKSGLPSDRFFAERPEGSVSTLKIQRTQQEDSAVYLCASTRQGAVGANVLTFGAGSRLTVL.

The genes are TRBV6-1 and TRBJ2-2, with D perhaps TRBD1 (5 bases). The CDR3 contains 14 residues. Germline CDR1 and CDR2: MNHNS and SASEGT. V was pared by 7 bases and J by 4 bases, with 13 bases between. As DNA, the CDR3 is TGTGCCAGCAATCATGACAGAGCCACCGGGGAGCTGTTTTTT. Protein product: CASNHDRATGELFF.

The table lists this clonotype with many counts. The CDR3, as DNA: TGCGCCAGCAGCTGGGACTTCGCCAACTATGGCTACACCTTC. It specifies CASSWDFANYGYTF. The chain carries TRBV5-1 and TRBJ1-2; a possible D gene is TRBD1 (5 bases). CDR3 length: 14 residues. Trimming stripped 3 bases from V and 2 bases from J, with 11 bases between. CDR1 and CDR2 (germline): SGHRS, YFSETQ.

There are many counts of this clonotype. This chain joins TRBV7-8 and TRBJ1-4, with D unclear. The germline gives CDR1 SGHVS, CDR2 FQNEAQ. The CDR3 is 17 amino acids. The V end was cut by 2 bases, the J end by 7 bases, with 20 bases between. Here the CDR3 DNA reads TGTGCCAGCAGCTTAACCCGGGGTGCGGTTCGGGGTGAAAAACTGTTTTTT. This gives the protein CASSLTRGAVRGEKLFF.

The chain has TRBV7-2 and TRBJ1-1; no definite D call. The V gene lost 5 bases and the J gene lost 4 bases, with 14 bases spanning the gap. Germline lookup yields CDR1 SGHTA and CDR2 FQGNSA. The CDR3 contains 14 residues. CDR3 residues: CASSQLRGGTEAFF. DNA of the CDR3: TGTGCCAGCAGCCAATTGCGGGGTGGCACTGAAGCTTTCTTT.

The rearrangement joins TRBV5-4 to TRBJ2-3; no firm D call. The V end was cut by 4 bases, the J end by 3 bases, with 9 bases between. The CDR3 runs 13 residues. Germline-derived CDR1 and CDR2 are SGHNT and YYREEE (reference sequence). This chain's CDR3 is CASSATETDTQYF. The CDR3 bases are TGTGCCAGCAGCGCGACGGAGACAGATACGCAGTATTTT.

This chain uses TRBV12-3 or TRBV12-4 with TRBJ1-2; 7 positions agree with TRBD1. The CDR3 extends over 15 amino acids. After removal of 5 bases from V and 2 bases from J, the junction contained 8 bases not matched to a gene. CDR3 nucleotide sequence: TGTGCCAGCAGTCCCTCCGGACAGGTCAACTATGGCTACACCTTC. This encodes CASSPSGQVNYGYTF.

The genes are TRBV18 and TRBJ1-1, with TRBD1 identical over 7 bases. Germline CDR1 and CDR2: KGHSH and LQKENI. The CDR3 totals 14 residues. Trimming removed 4 bases from V and 2 bases from J; junction bases left unmatched: 4. The CDR3 nucleotides are TGTGCCAGCTCACTCGGACAGGAAAACACTGAAGCTTTCTTT. Amino acid sequence: CASSLGQENTEAFF.

This clonotype has a handful of counts. The chain employs TRBV4-1 and TRBJ1-5; TRBD1 is a possible D gene (5 bases). The V gene's germline CDR1 is MGHRA and CDR2 YSYEKL. V lost 4 bases to trimming and J lost 4 bases, with 8 bases between them. This CDR3 is 13 amino acids long. The CDR3 reads CASSPQGNQPQHF. The CDR3 bases are TGCGCCAGCAGCCCGCAGGGAAATCAGCCCCAGCATTTT.

The CDR3, as DNA: TGTGCCAGCAGTTACCCACCTAGCGGGGGGGACAATGAGCAGTTCTTC. Encoded protein: CASSYPPSGGDNEQFF. This rearrangement joins TRBV6-6 to TRBJ2-1; 12 nucleotides line up with TRBD2. The CDR3 consists of 16 residues. After removal of 2 bases from V and 5 bases from J, the junction contained 4 bases not matched to a gene. Germline V gene lookup returns CDR1 MNHNY and CDR2 SVGAGI (reference sequence).

The chain combines TRBV7-2 with TRBJ1-1; D unclear. V lost 1 base and J lost 6, with 9 bases in between. This CDR3 contains 13 residues. Per the germline V gene, CDR1 is SGHTA and CDR2 is FQGNSA. In DNA form, the CDR3 reads TGTGCCAGCAGCTTAGACAGCTCGTCTGAAGCTTTCTTT. As protein: CASSLDSSSEAFF.

The genes are TRBV4-1 and TRBJ1-4; D gene uncertain. Germline V gene data show CDR1 as MGHRA and CDR2 as YSYEKL. This CDR3 contains 15 residues. V lost 5 bases to trimming and J lost 6 bases, with 16 bases between them. In DNA form, the CDR3 reads TGCGCCAGCAGCTTTTCGACGGAGGGTTATGAAAAACTGTTTTTT. This translates into CASSFSTEGYEKLFF.

The V call is TRBV29-1, the J call TRBJ2-3, with D possibly matching TRBD2 (5 bases). The CDR3 sequence is 13 residues long. CDR1 and CDR2 (germline): SQVTM, ANQGSEA. Trimming left V 4 bases short and J 2 bases short, with 10 bases between. The CDR3 loop reads CSVGGLATDTQYF. CDR3 nucleotides: TGCAGCGTTGGAGGGTTAGCCACAGATACGCAGTATTTT.